This record covers a single TCR beta chain. Its antigen is not identified. The CDR3 is 13 amino acids. Germline V lookup: CDR1 MNHEY, CDR2 SVGAGI. V was clipped by 7 bases and J by 6 bases, with 13 bases between them. Assay used: immunoSEQ multiplex PCR; TCRdb lists only in-frame clones, some missing. The table includes 100,000 to 150,000 clones, about 87% detected once. The sample originates from a study of T cell responses to AZD1222 COVID-19 vaccine. Study-wide results and limits: At baseline, just a handful of AZD1222 recipients tested seropositive. Donors were chiefly white British, with a greater number of females, and clonal diversity was perhaps underestimated. CD4 TCRs linked to vaccination spanned spike, dominating at 160-218 and 743-854. Increases in Spike-specific TCR breadth and depth were seen after two AZD1222 doses.

This TCR was recovered from an adult in good health. The sample was peripheral blood, taken on day 0 of AZD1222 vaccination. The rearrangement links TRBV6-5 to TRBJ1-5; no firm D call. CDR3 amino acids: CASTGEAGQPQHF. CDR3 nucleotides: TGTGCCAGCACTGGGGAAGCAGGTCAGCCCCAGCATTTT.